Listed here are 13 T cell receptor beta chains from one sample, sequenced in a study of T-cell reconstitution after alpha-beta-depleted transplantation in children. Preparation of the TCRbeta library involved a method that used unique molecular identifiers. TCRdb re-analysed the PCR reads in MiXCR, keeping a single row per CDR3 protein. Of 750,000 to 950,000 distinct CDR3 sequences listed, about 15% were seen once; the top ten hold under 6%. Sample: PBMCs, mostly from graft donor cells, taken 360 days after TCRalphabeta/CD19-depleted stem cell transplant. The receptors were sampled from a male patient younger than 18 who had a stem cell transplant for acute lymphoblastic leukemia, so the T cells may come from the graft donor.

A few counts support this clonotype. The chain uses TRBV25-1 and TRBJ2-1, with 10 bases identical to TRBD2. CDR3 length: 15 amino acids. V dropped 2 bases and J dropped 8; count of bases not matched to a gene: 6. The germline gives CDR1 MGHDK, CDR2 SYGVNS. CDR3 nucleotide sequence: TGTGCCAGCAGTGAAAACCGGCTAGCGGGAGATGAGCAGTTCTTC. Its translation is CASSENRLAGDEQFF.

The chain is built from TRBV5-6 and TRBJ1-1; no clear D. This CDR3 spans 17 amino acids. In germline, CDR1 is SGHDT, CDR2 YYEEEE. V was cut by 3 bases and J by 0 bases, with 18 bases left in between. In nucleotides, the CDR3 is TGTGCCAGCAGCTCCCGCGGTAGAGGAACCATGAACACTGAAGCTTTCTTT. This codes for CASSSRGRGTMNTEAFF.

The chain joins TRBV7-2 to TRBJ2-2; the D is unclear. CDR1 and CDR2 from the germline V gene are SGHTA and FQGNSA. V lost 5 bases, J lost 2 bases, and 12 bases lay in between. The CDR3 totals 15 residues. CDR3 sequence (DNA): TGTGCCAGCAGCCCCACACAAGTCAACACCGGGGAGCTGTTTTTT. Translation: CASSPTQVNTGELFF.

This clonotype was counted at least ten times. The gene calls are TRBV29-1 and TRBJ1-1; D is unclear. This CDR3 has 11 amino acids. Germline V gene sequence: CDR1 SQVTM, CDR2 ANQGSEA. Trimming shortened V by 4 bases and J by 6 bases, and 9 bases separated the two germline ends. In DNA form, the CDR3 reads TGCAGCGTTGCCCGGGCGTCTGAAGCTTTCTTT. This encodes CSVARASEAFF.

The rearrangement joins TRBV12-3 or TRBV12-4 to TRBJ1-2; 12 bases match TRBD1. The CDR3 covers 18 residues. V dropped 5 bases and J dropped 2; count of bases not matched to a gene: 12. In DNA form, the CDR3 reads TGTGCCAGCAGTCACGACTCAGGGACAGGGGGCCGCAACTATGGCTACACCTTC. Translating it yields CASSHDSGTGGRNYGYTF.

The table lists this clonotype with a few counts. V gene TRBV5-1 combines with J gene TRBJ2-1, with 7 bases aligning to TRBD1. CDR1 SGHRS and CDR2 YFSETQ come from the germline V gene. The V gene end was trimmed by 4 bases and the J gene end by 2 bases; junction bases not matched to a gene: 6. The CDR3 sequence is 15 residues long. The CDR3 DNA reads as TGCGCCAGCAGCACCGGGACAGTCGCCTACAATGAGCAGTTCTTC. Its protein product is CASSTGTVAYNEQFF.

Only a few counts were recorded for this clonotype. The chain combines TRBV29-1 with TRBJ2-7, with D possibly being TRBD1 or TRBD2 (5 bases each). Germline assignment: CDR1 SQVTM and CDR2 ANQGSEA. This CDR3 is 13 amino acids long. CDR3 sequence (DNA): TGCAGTTTCCTCGGGACGGAGTCCTACGAGCAGTACTTC. It translates to CSFLGTESYEQYF.

The J gene is TRBJ1-1, the V gene TRBV5-1, with D possibly being TRBD1 (5 bases). CDR1 and CDR2 from the germline V gene are SGHRS and YFSETQ. Trimming took off 6 bases at V and 1 base at J, with 16 bases between the two ends. CDR3 length: 15 amino acids. CDR3 amino acids: CASTERRAPNTEAFF. The CDR3 region has the DNA TGCGCCAGCACGGAGCGCAGGGCACCGAACACTGAAGCTTTCTTT.

The rearrangement links TRBV5-1 to TRBJ2-7; D may be TRBD1 (7 bases). CDR3 length: 16 residues. Germline CDR1 SGHRS, CDR2 YFSETQ. The V end was cut by 3 bases, the J end by 5 bases, with 21 bases between. The CDR3 reads CASSSTGERRGNEQYF. For the CDR3, the DNA is TGCGCCAGCAGCTCTACAGGGGAACGCCGGGGGAACGAGCAGTACTTC.

This clonotype came up a few times. The chain links TRBV7-6 to TRBJ2-7; a weak D match, TRBD1 (6 bases). The CDR3 loop spans 15 amino acids. Trimming shortened V by 3 bases and J by 2 bases, and 14 bases separated the two germline ends. Germline CDR1 reads SGHVS; CDR2 reads FNYEAQ. This CDR3 is CASSFGQTGTYEQYF. DNA of the CDR3: TGTGCCAGCAGCTTCGGGCAGACAGGCACCTACGAGCAGTACTTC.

This chain joins TRBV7-9 and TRBJ1-3; no clear D. V lost 5 bases and J lost 3, with 20 bases in between. Per the germline V gene, CDR1 is SEHNR and CDR2 is FQNEAQ (reference sequence). This CDR3 has 17 amino acids. DNA for the CDR3: TGTGCCAGCAGCCCCGACTTGGGCCAGATTTTTGGAAACACCATATATTTT. This gives the protein CASSPDLGQIFGNTIYF.

This clonotype has just a few counts. This chain links TRBV18 with TRBJ1-2; unclear D gene. CDR3 length: 13 amino acids. V was cut by 8 bases and J by 4 bases, with 14 bases left in between. Germline V lookup: CDR1 KGHSH, CDR2 LQKENI. CDR3 DNA: TGTGCCAGCCCCCGGACTCCCGGCTATGGCTACACCTTC. It translates to CASPRTPGYGYTF.

In this sample, this clonotype turned up once. The chain carries TRBV18 and TRBJ2-2; D unclear. Trimming took 2 bases from V and 1 from J, leaving 5 bases between them. This CDR3 contains 14 residues. The germline V gene has CDR1 KGHSH and CDR2 LQKENI. The CDR3 bases are TGTGCCAGCTCACCAACAGTGAACACCGGGGAGCTGTTTTTT. This gives the protein CASSPTVNTGELFF.